Following are 17 T cell receptor beta chains from one sample sequenced in a study of T cells in Graves' hyperthyroidism and ophthalmopathy. Amplification of TCR beta CDR3 regions used RNA as the template. Initially, a first-round RT-PCR of the TCR CDR3 employed the HTBI primer set. MiXCR was run by TCRdb on the multiplex PCR reads, yielding one entry per CDR3 protein. The table records hundreds of thousands of distinct CDR3 sequences, about 14% of them present only once. The sequenced sample consisted of blood. The source is a woman aged 45-65 years with Graves' ophthalmopathy.

V gene TRBV6-1 combines with J gene TRBJ1-1; 7 bases are shared with TRBD1. Germline V gives CDR1 MNHNS, CDR2 SASEGT. CDR3 length: 13 residues. The junction had 3 bases not matched to a gene; V was cut back by 7 bases and J by 1 base. DNA for the CDR3: TGTGCCAGCATGAGACAGGGGAACACTGAAGCTTTCTTT. This gives the protein CASMRQGNTEAFF.

The DNA of the CDR3 is TGCAGCGGCCGGGACAGGGGTGCGGGAGCTTTCTTT. Translating gives CSGRDRGAGAFF. V is TRBV29-1 and J is TRBJ1-1; 10 positions match TRBD1. V lost 7 bases to trimming and J lost 10 bases; unmatched junction nucleotides: 9. The CDR3 contains 12 residues. CDR1 is SQVTM and CDR2 is ANQGSEA in the germline V gene.

There are many counts of this clonotype. This chain links TRBV5-1 with TRBJ2-2; D is unresolved. Germline CDR1 is SGHRS and CDR2 is YFSETQ. The V gene lost 1 base and the J gene lost 0 bases, with 4 bases spanning the gap. The CDR3 runs 14 residues. The CDR3 sequence: CASSLPTNTGELFF. The CDR3 DNA is TGCGCCAGCAGCTTGCCTACGAACACCGGGGAGCTGTTTTTT.

This chain joins TRBV6-5 and TRBJ2-3; TRBD1 aligns across 7 bases. The CDR3 runs 17 residues. V lost 0 bases to trimming and J lost 4 bases; unmatched junction nucleotides: 10. Germline loops: CDR1 MNHEY, CDR2 SVGAGI. The CDR3 nucleotides are TGTGCCAGCAGTTACTCTCCGAAATCACAGGGGCCAGATACGCAGTATTTT. Protein sequence: CASSYSPKSQGPDTQYF.

This clonotype was counted a few times. It may be a read error: a sequence one base away is much more abundant. The chain is built from TRBV28 and TRBJ2-7; a possible D gene is TRBD2 (5 bases). V was clipped by 6 bases and J by 2 bases, with 11 bases between them. The CDR3 consists of 13 residues. Germline loops: CDR1 MDHEN, CDR2 SYDVKM. The CDR3 is CASRWGVPYEQYF. CDR3 coding DNA: TGTGCCAGCAGGTGGGGAGTTCCCTACGAGCAGTACTTC.

This clonotype occurred many times. The V call is TRBV30, the J call TRBJ1-5; a weak D match, TRBD1 (6 bases). Trimming shortened V by 4 bases and J by 1 base, and 8 bases separated the two germline ends. The V gene's germline CDR1 is GTSNPN and CDR2 SVGIG (reference sequence). CDR3 size: 13 residues. CDR3 protein: CAWTGGSNQPQHF. CDR3 sequence (DNA): TGTGCCTGGACGGGGGGCAGCAATCAGCCCCAGCATTTT.

This clonotype was detected a few times. The V and J genes are TRBV6-2 or TRBV6-3 and TRBJ2-2; D is undetermined. Germline CDR1 reads MNHEY; CDR2 reads SVGEGT. Trimming cost V 2 bases and J 4 bases, with 5 bases left between them. There are 13 residues in the CDR3. CDR3: CASSYLPTGELFF. The DNA of the CDR3 is TGTGCCAGCAGTTACCTCCCCACCGGGGAGCTGTTTTTT.

This clonotype was picked up a small number of times. J is TRBJ1-6 and V is TRBV28; the D gene is possibly TRBD1 (5 bases). Per germline, CDR1 MDHEN and CDR2 SYDVKM. V gave up 5 bases and J gave up 0 bases, with 11 bases separating them. The CDR3 has 16 amino acids. CDR3 protein: CASSGRQSSYNSPLHF. DNA of the CDR3: TGTGCCAGCAGTGGTCGACAGAGCTCCTATAATTCACCCCTCCACTTT.

The genes are TRBV6-1 and TRBJ2-6; 10 bases are shared with TRBD2. In germline, CDR1 is MNHNS, CDR2 SASEGT. There are 19 residues in the CDR3. With V trimmed by 6 bases and J by 0 bases, 11 bases remained unmatched. The CDR3 region is CASSPRTSGTYSGANVLTF. The CDR3 DNA reads TGTGCCAGCAGCCCCAGGACTAGCGGTACTTACTCTGGGGCCAACGTCCTGACTTTC.

The rearrangement uses TRBV6-1 and TRBJ2-1, with D unclear. Trimming took 7 bases from V and 6 from J, leaving 13 bases between them. The CDR3 sequence is 13 residues long. Germline V gene sequence: CDR1 MNHNS, CDR2 SASEGT. The CDR3 here is CASTITWGNEQFF. CDR3 nucleotide sequence: TGTGCCAGCACGATTACGTGGGGCAATGAGCAGTTCTTC.

Comment on this clonotype: The junction does not match germline at one end; this may be a read error. The chain combines TRBV9 with TRBJ1-3; possibly TRBD1 for D (6 bases). The CDR3 sequence is 15 residues long. The germline V gene has CDR1 SGDLS and CDR2 YYNGEE. The CDR3 coding sequence is TGTGCCAGCAACGTAGATGGGACACTTGGAAACACCATATATTTT. Translation: CASNVDGTLGNTIYF.

This clonotype was counted many times. The rearrangement joins TRBV28 to TRBJ2-2; D remains ambiguous. V lost 1 base and J 8 bases, leaving 17 bases between the germline ends. The V gene's germline CDR1 is MDHEN and CDR2 SYDVKM. This CDR3 contains 16 residues. The CDR3 protein is CASSLLRVETRGELFF. The CDR3 nucleotides are TGTGCCAGCAGTTTATTAAGGGTAGAGACTCGAGGGGAGCTGTTTTTT.

The chain has TRBV19 and TRBJ2-5; 16 bases line up with TRBD2. Germline V CDR1 and CDR2: LNHDA, SQIVND (reference sequence). V lost 3 bases to trimming and J lost 1 base; unmatched junction nucleotides: 17. The CDR3 covers 22 residues. The CDR3 loop is CASSIDLIPGLAGGPSQETQYF. DNA of the CDR3: TGTGCCAGTAGTATCGATCTTATCCCGGGACTAGCGGGAGGGCCTAGCCAAGAGACCCAGTACTTC.

This clonotype has only a few counts. The rearrangement links TRBV29-1 to TRBJ2-3; weak D call: TRBD1 (6 bases). CDR3 length equals 17 residues. Germline CDR1 reads SQVTM; CDR2 reads ANQGSEA. Trimming removed 6 bases from V and 1 base from J, with 23 bases in between. CDR3 nucleotides: TGCAGCGTCGACCGGGACAACGAATACGGGGGCACAGATACGCAGTATTTT. Translating it yields CSVDRDNEYGGTDTQYF.

This clonotype has at least ten counts. This chain uses TRBV5-1 with TRBJ2-1; 7 positions agree with TRBD1. This CDR3 has 14 amino acids. Losses at the gene ends were 3 bases for V and 7 bases for J; bases not matched to a gene: 7. Germline CDR1 SGHRS, CDR2 YFSETQ. CDR3 sequence (DNA): TGCGCCAGCAGCTCCACGACAGGGCTAAATGAGCAGTTCTTC. Translating it yields CASSSTTGLNEQFF. Full variable domain (rest looked up from reference TRBV5-1 and TRBJ2-1): KAGVTQTPRYLIKTRGQQVTLSCSPISGHRSVSWYQQTPGQGLQFLFEYFSETQRNKGNFPGRFSGRQFSNSRSEMNVSTLELGDSALYLCASSSTTGLNEQFFGPGTRLTVL.

This clonotype came up many times. V gene TRBV28 combines with J gene TRBJ1-4, with 10 bases matching TRBD1. The V segment lost 3 bases and the J segment 6 bases; nucleotides outside the gene matches: 1. Germline CDR1 and CDR2: MDHEN and SYDVKM. The CDR3 sequence is 14 residues long. The CDR3 DNA sequence: TGTGCCAGCAGTTTCGGACAGGGGGATGAAAAACTGTTTTTT. Translation gives CASSFGQGDEKLFF.

This clonotype was seen a few times. The junction and the germline gene differ at one end; a read error may be behind it. The chain links TRBV7-9 to TRBJ1-6, with D tentatively TRBD1 (5 bases). Germline V gives CDR1 SEHNR, CDR2 FQNEAQ (reference sequence). The CDR3 extends over 16 amino acids. The CDR3 reads CASTLASEGRDSPLHF. Here the CDR3 DNA reads TGTGCCAGCACCTTAGCGTCCGAGGGGAGAGATTCACCCCTCCACTTT. The whole variable domain, remainder taken from reference TRBV7-9 and TRBJ1-6, is DTGVSQNPRHKITKRGQNVTFRCDPISEHNRLYWYRQTLGQGPEFLTYFQNEAQLEKSRLLSDRFSAERPKGSFSTLEIQRTEQGDSAMYLCASTLASEGRDSPLHFGNGTRLTVT.